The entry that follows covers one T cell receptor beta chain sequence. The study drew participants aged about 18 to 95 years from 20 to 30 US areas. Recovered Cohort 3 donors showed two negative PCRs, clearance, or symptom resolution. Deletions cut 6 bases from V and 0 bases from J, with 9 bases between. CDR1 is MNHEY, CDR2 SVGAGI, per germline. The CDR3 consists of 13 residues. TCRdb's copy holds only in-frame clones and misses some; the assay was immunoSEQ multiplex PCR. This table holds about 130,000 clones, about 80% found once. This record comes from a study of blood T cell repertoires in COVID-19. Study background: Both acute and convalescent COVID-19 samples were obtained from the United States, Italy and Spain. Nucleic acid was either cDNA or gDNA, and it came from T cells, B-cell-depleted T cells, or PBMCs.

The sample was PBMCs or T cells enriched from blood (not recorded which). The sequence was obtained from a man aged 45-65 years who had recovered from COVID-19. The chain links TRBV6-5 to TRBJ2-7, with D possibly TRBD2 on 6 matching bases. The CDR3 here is CASRDGSSYEQYF. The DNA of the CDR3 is TGTGCCAGCAGGGACGGGAGCTCCTACGAGCAGTACTTC.